These 20 T cell receptor beta chains share one sample of origin, sequenced in a study of regulatory T cells in long-lasting Graves disease. The TCR beta library used iRepertoire HTBI primers with Arm-PCR amplification of CDR3. TCRdb independently ran MiXCR on the multiplex PCR reads; one entry per CDR3 protein. In the table there are under 800,000 distinct CDR3 sequences, roughly 15% of which are singletons. Described time point: newly diagnosed GD, antithyroid drugs for less than 3 months. The TCR library was made from RNA that had been extracted from PBMCs in TRIzol. These records were also assigned to another study, of T cells in Graves' hyperthyroidism and ophthalmopathy.

This specimen was peripheral blood mononuclear cells (PBMCs), taken at new diagnosis, from a patient treated with antithyroid drugs. These receptor sequences come from a woman in her twenties or thirties with Graves disease.

The chain recombines TRBV30 with TRBJ2-7, with D maybe TRBD2 (5 bases). Trimming left V 2 bases short and J 5 bases short, with 10 bases between. The CDR3 totals 12 residues. Germline V lookup: CDR1 GTSNPN, CDR2 SVGIG (reference sequence). CDR3 residues: CAWSPGSNEQYF. CDR3 in DNA: TGTGCCTGGAGTCCGGGAAGTAACGAGCAGTACTTC.

The chain joins TRBV28 to TRBJ1-4; a weak D match, TRBD1 (6 bases). Germline assignment: CDR1 MDHEN and CDR2 SYDVKM. The CDR3 has 14 residues. The V and J ends lost 2 bases and 5 bases respectively, with 9 bases between them. In DNA form, the CDR3 reads TGTGCCAGCAGTTTAAGGGGGTTCAATGAAAAACTGTTTTTT. It encodes CASSLRGFNEKLFF.

This clonotype has at least ten counts. The chain's CDR3 is CASSGTTGNQPQHF. CDR3 nucleotides: TGTGCCAGCAGTGGGACTACTGGCAATCAGCCCCAGCATTTT. The chain employs TRBV2 and TRBJ1-5; D uncertain. Per germline, CDR1 SNHLY and CDR2 FYNNEI. Trimming stripped 4 bases from V and 2 bases from J, with 9 bases between. CDR3 length: 14 residues.

This rearrangement joins TRBV25-1 to TRBJ1-4; no clear D. The germline V and J ends were trimmed by 3 bases and 8 bases, with 10 bases remaining between them. CDR3 size: 13 residues. CDR1 MGHDK and CDR2 SYGVNS come from the germline V gene. CDR3 amino acids: CASSDIISEKLFF. CDR3 nucleotides: TGTGCCAGCAGTGATATTATTAGCGAAAAACTGTTTTTT.

This sequence joins TRBV7-9 and TRBJ2-6; unclear D gene. Trimming left V 5 bases short and J 0 bases short, with 11 bases between. Germline V gene sequence: CDR1 SEHNR, CDR2 FQNEAQ (reference sequence). The CDR3 totals 16 residues. The CDR3 is CASSLPVGSGANVLTF. CDR3 coding DNA: TGTGCCAGCAGCCTCCCTGTCGGCTCTGGGGCCAACGTCCTGACTTTC.

This clonotype was seen ten or more times. The chain recombines TRBV6-5 with TRBJ1-1; 7 positions agree with TRBD1. The CDR3 consists of 16 residues. Losses at the gene ends were 3 bases for V and 4 bases for J; bases not matched to a gene: 11. The V gene's germline CDR1 is MNHEY and CDR2 SVGAGI. The DNA for the CDR3 is TGTGCCAGCAGTTATCGCCTGACAGGGTGGCGCACTGAAGCTTTCTTT. This translates into CASSYRLTGWRTEAFF.

The chain is built from TRBV3-1 and TRBJ2-4, with TRBD1 as a possible D gene (6 bases). The germline V gene has CDR1 LGHDT and CDR2 YNNKEL (reference sequence). The ends were cut back, 5 bases at V and 0 bases at J, with 8 bases in the middle. The CDR3 spans 14 residues. The DNA for the CDR3 is TGTGCCAGCAGCTGGGGGCTAGCCAAAAACATTCAGTACTTC. Protein product: CASSWGLAKNIQYF.

This clonotype has at least ten counts. The rearrangement uses TRBV12-3 or TRBV12-4 and TRBJ2-1, with D possibly matching TRBD1 (5 bases). Trimming took 7 bases from V and 5 from J, leaving 30 bases between them. The CDR3 has 19 amino acids. The CDR3 spells CASTGREGDSESFHNEQFF. The CDR3 coding sequence is TGTGCCAGCACCGGCCGTGAAGGGGATTCCGAGTCGTTCCACAATGAGCAGTTCTTC.

The J gene is TRBJ2-2, the V gene TRBV20-1, with 10 bases identical to TRBD2. This CDR3 spans 20 amino acids. The V and J ends lost 1 base and 1 base, in that order; junction bases with no gene match: 15. The germline V gene encodes CDR1 DFQATT and CDR2 SNEGSKA (reference sequence). In DNA, the CDR3 is TGCAGTGCTAGAGGGAGTTTAGGGTCTAGCGGGAGTAGGAACACCGGGGAGCTGTTTTTT. It is translated as CSARGSLGSSGSRNTGELFF.

This sequence joins TRBV14 and TRBJ2-1; the D gene is possibly TRBD2 (6 bases). The CDR3 loop spans 17 amino acids. Between the trimmed V and J ends, which lost 3 bases and 7 bases, there was a span of 22 bases. CDR1 and CDR2 from the germline V gene are SGHDN and FVKESK. The CDR3 region is CASSHHPKRVWSNEQFF. In DNA form, the CDR3 reads TGTGCCAGCAGCCATCACCCCAAGCGGGTATGGTCGAATGAGCAGTTCTTC.

This clonotype was counted between two and nine times. V usage is TRBV18 and J usage is TRBJ1-1; D uncertain. Trimming pared 2 bases from V and 1 base from J, leaving 11 bases between. Germline V lookup: CDR1 KGHSH, CDR2 LQKENI. The CDR3 consists of 15 residues. The CDR3 reads CASSPMPTQNTEAFF. The CDR3 coding sequence is TGTGCCAGCTCACCAATGCCTACCCAGAACACTGAAGCTTTCTTT.

This clonotype was counted at least ten times. The rearrangement uses TRBV24-1 and TRBJ2-5; perhaps TRBD2 as D (6 bases). Trimming pared 6 bases from V and 4 bases from J, leaving 11 bases between. This CDR3 spans 13 amino acids. Per germline, CDR1 KGHDR and CDR2 SFDVKD. The CDR3 sequence: CATSRLGGETQYF. The CDR3, as DNA: TGTGCCACCAGTCGACTGGGGGGAGAGACCCAGTACTTC.

This clonotype was recorded many times. This chain joins TRBV11-2 and TRBJ2-7; D is perhaps TRBD1 or TRBD2 (5 bases each). The CDR3 is made up of 17 amino acids. Germline-derived CDR1 and CDR2 are SGHAT and FQNNGV. V was cut by 5 bases and J by 0 bases, with 20 bases left in between. The CDR3 here is CASSLGRSGTASYEQYF. DNA of the CDR3: TGTGCCAGCAGCCTGGGCCGTAGTGGGACCGCCTCCTACGAGCAGTACTTC.

This clonotype was observed a handful of times. The CDR3 coding sequence is TGTGCCAGCAGCTTCGGACAGGGAGGCGGGAACACCGGGGAGCTGTTTTTT. It specifies CASSFGQGGGNTGELFF. V is TRBV11-2 and J is TRBJ2-2; 8 bases line up with TRBD1. Germline CDR1 is SGHAT and CDR2 is FQNNGV. V was clipped by 3 bases and J by 1 base; unmatched bases: 7. The CDR3 covers 17 residues.

This clonotype was seen many times. The CDR3 DNA follows: TGTGCCAGCAGCTCCGATACTCTAGCGGGGACCACAGATACGCAGTATTTT. Its translation is CASSSDTLAGTTDTQYF. The genes are TRBV7-8 and TRBJ2-3, with 9 positions matching TRBD2. Germline V CDR1 and CDR2: SGHVS, FQNEAQ. The CDR3 spans 17 residues. The V gene end was trimmed by 4 bases and the J gene end by 2 bases; junction bases not matched to a gene: 10. Filled out from reference TRBV7-8 and TRBJ2-3, the complete variable domain reads GAGVSQSPRYKVAKRGQDVALRCDPISGHVSLFWYQQALGQGPEFLTYFQNEAQLDKSGLPSDRFFAERPEGSVSTLKIQRTQQEDSAVYLCASSSDTLAGTTDTQYFGPGTRLTVL.

V and J are TRBV9 and TRBJ1-3; D not certain. The CDR3 is 15 amino acids. Trimming cost V 4 bases and J 5 bases, with 16 bases left between them. Germline lookup yields CDR1 SGDLS and CDR2 YYNGEE. In nucleotides, the CDR3 is TGTGCCAGCAGCCCCGACTTAGGCCGAAGAAACACCATATATTTT. This encodes CASSPDLGRRNTIYF.

This clonotype was observed many times. The chain recombines TRBV28 with TRBJ1-6; no firm D call. Germline V CDR1 and CDR2: MDHEN, SYDVKM. This CDR3 comprises 16 residues. Trimming removed 3 bases from V and 0 bases from J, with 9 bases in between. This chain's CDR3 is CASSFDPSSYNSPLHF. The CDR3 nucleotides are TGTGCCAGCAGTTTCGACCCGAGCTCCTATAATTCACCCCTCCACTTT.

CDR3 sequence: CASSPDRGGPEKLFF. CDR3 nucleotide sequence: TGCGCCAGCAGCCCTGACAGGGGGGGTCCTGAAAAACTGTTTTTT. The genes are TRBV5-1 and TRBJ1-4; 9 bases match TRBD1. The junction had 8 bases not matched to a gene; V was cut back by 4 bases and J by 7 bases. Germline CDR1 is SGHRS and CDR2 is YFSETQ. This CDR3 contains 15 residues.

This clonotype appeared many times. This chain links TRBV12-5 with TRBJ1-1; D is possibly TRBD1 (5 bases). The V and J ends lost 5 bases and 7 bases respectively, with 17 bases between them. The V gene's germline CDR1 is LGHNT and CDR2 FRNRAP. There are 14 residues in the CDR3. The CDR3 protein is CASGLGLQTDEAFF. CDR3 DNA: TGTGCTAGTGGTCTGGGGCTCCAGACAGATGAAGCTTTCTTT. Combining the CDR3 with reference TRBV12-5 and TRBJ1-1 gives the whole variable domain DARVTQTPRHKVTEMGQEVTMRCQPILGHNTVFWYRQTMMQGLELLAYFRNRAPLDDSGMPKDRFSAEMPDATLATLKIQPSEPRDSAVYFCASGLGLQTDEAFFGQGTRLTVV.

The V gene is TRBV28, the J gene TRBJ1-5; TRBD1 matches at 8 bases. Germline V gene sequence: CDR1 MDHEN, CDR2 SYDVKM. There are 15 residues in the CDR3. V was pared by 2 bases and J by 10 bases, with 10 bases of the junction left unmatched. CDR3 amino acids: CASSLLTGAKLPQHF. CDR3 nucleotide sequence: TGTGCCAGCAGTTTACTGACAGGGGCCAAGTTACCCCAGCATTTT.